Each of the 30 T cell receptor beta chains below was sequenced from the same sample in a study of CD8+CD57+ T cells in acquired aplastic anemia. All patients picked for sequencing had shown, by flow cytometry, an expansion of CD8+CD57+ cells. TCR beta VDJ and CDR3 were profiled, and genomic DNA was the template. TCRdb analysed the reads with MiXCR anew, one entry per CDR3 protein. The sample yields about 160,000 distinct CDR3 sequences, around 48% seen once. The material sequenced was sorted CD4+, CD8+, or CD8+CD57+ T cells (not recorded which) from PBMCs. All receptors come from a human donor with aplastic anemia.

This clonotype has only a few counts. It may be a read error: a sequence one base away is much more abundant. The V gene is TRBV11-2, the J gene TRBJ1-5, with TRBD1 matching 7 bases. Germline V gene data show CDR1 as SGHAT and CDR2 as FQNNGV. Trimming removed 8 bases from V and 4 bases from J; junction bases left unmatched: 14. The CDR3 runs 16 residues. This CDR3 reads CASGQSGTVINQPQHF. As DNA, the CDR3 is TGTGCCAGCGGCCAATCCGGGACAGTTATTAATCAGCCCCAGCATTTT.

V gene TRBV20-1 combines with J gene TRBJ2-5, with 11 bases that match TRBD2. The CDR3 sequence is 14 residues long. Per the germline V gene, CDR1 is DFQATT and CDR2 is SNEGSKA (reference sequence). The V gene end was trimmed by 5 bases and the J gene end by 5 bases; junction bases not matched to a gene: 7. In nucleotides, the CDR3 is TGCAGTGCTCCCCGACTAGCGGGACCGGAGACCCAGTACTTC. This encodes CSAPRLAGPETQYF.

The J gene is TRBJ2-7, the V gene TRBV7-2; 8 bases map to TRBD1. Per germline, CDR1 SGHTA and CDR2 FQGNSA. There are 16 residues in the CDR3. The J segment lost 0 bases and the V segment lost 2 bases, leaving 6 bases of the junction unmatched. This CDR3 reads CASSLSSTGVSYEQYF. Written as DNA, the CDR3 is TGTGCCAGCAGCTTATCGTCGACAGGGGTCTCCTACGAGCAGTACTTC.

In this sample, this clonotype turned up many times. The V gene is TRBV20-1, the J gene TRBJ1-1; D gene unclear. Germline assignment: CDR1 DFQATT and CDR2 SNEGSKA (reference sequence). The CDR3 length is 14 residues. Deletions cut 0 bases from V and 1 base from J, with 9 bases between. The CDR3 region has the DNA TGCAGTGCTAGAGAGCACAGAGAGAACACTGAAGCTTTCTTT. This gives the protein CSAREHRENTEAFF.

This clonotype was found many times. The V call is TRBV19, the J call TRBJ2-1; 12 nucleotides align to TRBD2. The CDR3 extends over 15 amino acids. With 5 bases clipped from V and 6 bases from J, the junction kept 5 bases outside the gene matches. Germline assignment: CDR1 LNHDA and CDR2 SQIVND (reference sequence). CDR3 protein: CASSRLAGDPNEQFF. The CDR3, as DNA: TGTGCCAGTAGTCGACTAGCGGGAGACCCCAATGAGCAGTTCTTC.

The gene calls are TRBV24-1 and TRBJ2-1; 9 bases map to TRBD2. The V gene end was trimmed by 3 bases and the J gene end by 6 bases; junction bases not matched to a gene: 5. The CDR3 extends over 15 amino acids. CDR1 KGHDR and CDR2 SFDVKD come from the germline V gene. The CDR3 loop reads CATSDRLAGVNEQFF. As DNA, the CDR3 is TGTGCCACCAGTGATAGATTAGCGGGAGTCAATGAGCAGTTCTTC.

This clonotype has just one count. The V and J genes are TRBV5-6 and TRBJ2-5; D is perhaps TRBD1 (7 bases). CDR1 SGHDT and CDR2 YYEEEE come from the germline V gene. The CDR3 spans 18 residues. V gave up 7 bases and J gave up 5 bases, with 30 bases separating them. Here the CDR3 reads CASFLWNREQGRFETQYF. The CDR3 coding sequence is TGTGCCAGCTTCCTTTGGAACAGGGAACAGGGGAGGTTCGAGACCCAGTACTTC.

The chain is built from TRBV4-2 and TRBJ2-3; 11 positions match TRBD2. Trimming at V came to 4 bases and at J to 3 bases, leaving 9 bases not matched to a gene. In germline, CDR1 is LGHNA, CDR2 YNFKEQ. There are 17 residues in the CDR3. Here the CDR3 DNA reads TGTGCCAGCAGCCCCAGAAGACTAGCGGGAAGAACAGATACGCAGTATTTT. Amino acids: CASSPRRLAGRTDTQYF.

V gene TRBV2 combines with J gene TRBJ2-7; 8 bases align to TRBD1. Germline values: CDR1 SNHLY, CDR2 FYNNEI. This CDR3 is 12 amino acids long. Trimming removed 7 bases from V and 7 bases from J; junction bases left unmatched: 6. The CDR3 DNA reads TGTGCCAGCACCTCCGGGACAGGTGAGCAGTACTTC. Protein sequence: CASTSGTGEQYF. The variable domain in full, completed from reference TRBV2 and TRBJ2-7, reads EPEVTQTPSHQVTQMGQEVILRCVPISNHLYFYWYRQILGQKVEFLVSFYNNEISEKSEIFDDQFSVERPDGSNFTLKIRSTKLEDSAMYFCASTSGTGEQYFGPGTRLTVT.

This rearrangement joins TRBV6-1 to TRBJ2-5, with no clear D. The V end was cut by 5 bases, the J end by 0 bases, with 10 bases between. Germline CDR1 reads MNHNS; CDR2 reads SASEGT. The CDR3 extends over 14 amino acids. CDR3 amino acids: CASSPTTYQETQYF. CDR3 nucleotides: TGTGCCAGCAGTCCTACAACCTACCAAGAGACCCAGTACTTC.

This clonotype appeared many times. This chain links TRBV19 with TRBJ1-1; D perhaps matches TRBD1 (5 bases). The CDR3 extends over 15 amino acids. Trimming stripped 7 bases from V and 0 bases from J, with 15 bases between. Germline-derived CDR1 and CDR2 are LNHDA and SQIVND (reference sequence). The CDR3 here is CASTLGRGLNTEAFF. CDR3 bases: TGTGCCAGTACCCTCGGGCGGGGCTTGAACACTGAAGCTTTCTTT. The full variable domain, with the rest looked up from reference TRBV19 and TRBJ1-1, is DGGITQSPKYLFRKEGQNVTLSCEQNLNHDAMYWYRQDPGQGLRLIYYSQIVNDFQKGDIAEGYSVSREKKESFPLTVTSAQKNPTAFYLCASTLGRGLNTEAFFGQGTRLTVV.

The chain recombines TRBV29-1 with TRBJ1-1; D may be TRBD1 (5 bases). In germline, CDR1 is SQVTM, CDR2 ANQGSEA. V was cut by 1 base and J by 4 bases, with 10 bases left in between. The CDR3 is made up of 13 amino acids. The CDR3 bases are TGCAGCGTTGAAGTACAGGTGGGCACTGAAGCTTTCTTT. It codes for CSVEVQVGTEAFF.

In its sample, this clonotype was seen many times. This chain uses TRBV5-6 with TRBJ2-5; 10 positions match TRBD1. Germline values: CDR1 SGHDT, CDR2 YYEEEE. V shed 4 bases, J shed 1 base, and the junction held 4 bases outside the gene matches. The CDR3 loop spans 15 amino acids. The CDR3 DNA reads as TGTGCCAGCAGCATACGGACAGGGGGCCAAGAGACCCAGTACTTC. Translation: CASSIRTGGQETQYF. The variable domain in full, with the rest retrieved from reference TRBV5-6 and TRBJ2-5, is DAGVTQSPTHLIKTRGQQVTLRCSPKSGHDTVSWYQQALGQGPQFIFQYYEEEERQRGNFPDRFSGHQFPNYSSELNVNALLLGDSALYLCASSIRTGGQETQYFGPGTRLLVL.

This clonotype was seen ten or more times. The chain uses TRBV24-1 and TRBJ1-3, with TRBD1 matching over 8 bases. CDR1 is KGHDR and CDR2 is SFDVKD in the germline V gene. This CDR3 has 17 amino acids. The V segment lost 4 bases and the J segment 0 bases; nucleotides outside the gene matches: 7. This CDR3 is CATSDRTGFGSGNTIYF. Here the CDR3 DNA reads TGTGCCACCAGTGACAGGACAGGGTTCGGCTCTGGAAACACCATATATTTT.

This rearrangement joins TRBV19 to TRBJ2-1; 10 bases are a match to TRBD2. V shed 4 bases and J 7 bases; nucleotides not matched to a gene: 4. Germline V gene data show CDR1 as LNHDA and CDR2 as SQIVND (reference sequence). This CDR3 spans 14 amino acids. The CDR3 DNA reads as TGTGCCAGTAGTAGGACTAGCGGCGGGAATGAGCAGTTCTTC. Amino acids: CASSRTSGGNEQFF.

This chain uses TRBV15 with TRBJ2-1; the D is unclear. Germline assignment: CDR1 LNHNV and CDR2 YYDKDF (reference sequence). The CDR3 covers 14 residues. V was cut by 2 bases and J by 10 bases, with 15 bases left in between. The CDR3 sequence: CATSRRAELGEQFF. CDR3 nucleotides: TGTGCCACCAGCAGAAGGGCTGAATTGGGCGAGCAGTTCTTC. Using reference TRBV15 and TRBJ2-1 for the parts outside the CDR3, the full variable domain is DAMVIQNPRYQVTQFGKPVTLSCSQTLNHNVMYWYQQKSSQAPKLLFHYYDKDFNNEADTPDNFQSRRPNTSFCFLDIRSPGLGDTAMYLCATSRRAELGEQFFGPGTRLTVL.

This clonotype has at least ten counts. The chain is built from TRBV6-5 and TRBJ1-2; D not certain. With 0 bases removed from V and 5 bases from J, the gap between germline ends came to 7 bases. CDR1 and CDR2 (germline): MNHEY, SVGAGI. The CDR3 totals 13 residues. The DNA for the CDR3 is TGTGCCAGCAGTTACTCGAGAGGATATGGCTACACCTTC. Translated: CASSYSRGYGYTF.

This clonotype came up many times. The chain combines TRBV11-3 with TRBJ2-7; a weak D match, TRBD2 (6 bases). The CDR3 extends over 14 amino acids. Germline V gives CDR1 SGHNT, CDR2 YENEEA. Trimming took off 4 bases at V and 3 bases at J, with 13 bases between the two ends. The CDR3: CASSYRDFDYEQYF. The CDR3 region has the DNA TGTGCCAGCAGCTACCGGGACTTTGACTACGAGCAGTACTTC.

There are a few counts of this clonotype. This chain joins TRBV7-2 and TRBJ1-6, with a tentative D call TRBD1 (6 bases). The CDR3 has 13 amino acids. Germline assignment: CDR1 SGHTA and CDR2 FQGNSA. V lost 2 bases and J 16 bases, leaving 15 bases between the germline ends. The DNA of the CDR3 is TGTGCCAGCAGCTTATCGTTTGGACAGAGGCTCCACTTT. As protein: CASSLSFGQRLHF.

The rearrangement uses TRBV20-1 and TRBJ2-7; 10 bases line up with TRBD2. The trim removed 3 bases at V and 0 bases at J, leaving 5 bases unmatched. Per germline, CDR1 DFQATT and CDR2 SNEGSKA (reference sequence). CDR3 size: 15 residues. CDR3: CSASSGRAASYEQYF. CDR3 nucleotide sequence: TGCAGTGCTAGCAGCGGGAGGGCCGCCTCCTACGAGCAGTACTTC.

The chain uses TRBV29-1 and TRBJ2-5; D unresolved. The CDR3 contains 11 residues. Per the germline V gene, CDR1 is SQVTM and CDR2 is ANQGSEA. V was trimmed by 4 bases and J by 2 bases, leaving 5 bases between them. In nucleotides, the CDR3 is TGCAGCGTTGGGGGACAAGAGACCCAGTACTTC. This codes for CSVGGQETQYF.

CDR3 loop: CASRGVGDTQYF. In DNA, the CDR3 is TGTGCCAGCAGGGGGGTCGGAGATACGCAGTATTTT. The J gene is TRBJ2-3, the V gene TRBV9; tentatively, D is TRBD1 or TRBD2 (5 bases each). This CDR3 has 12 residues. Looked up from germline, CDR1 is SGDLS and CDR2 is YYNGEE. V was pared by 5 bases and J by 5 bases, with 9 bases between.

This clonotype was counted ten times or more. The chain recombines TRBV19 with TRBJ2-1, with TRBD2 identical over 16 bases. CDR1 LNHDA and CDR2 SQIVND come from the germline V gene (reference sequence). The CDR3 runs to 15 residues. The junction had 5 bases not matched to a gene; V was cut back by 9 bases and J by 6 bases. CDR3 in amino acids: CARGLAGGPGNEQFF. CDR3 bases: TGTGCCAGGGGACTAGCGGGAGGGCCTGGCAATGAGCAGTTCTTC.

This clonotype was detected many times. V gene TRBV27 combines with J gene TRBJ1-6; D gene uncertain. Germline V gene lookup returns CDR1 MNHEY and CDR2 SMNVEV (reference sequence). This CDR3 comprises 13 residues. V shed 0 bases and J shed 9 bases, with 6 bases lying between them. CDR3 sequence: CASSLSLGSPLHF. The CDR3 nucleotides read TGTGCCAGCAGTTTATCCTTGGGTTCACCCCTCCACTTT.

V and J are TRBV13 and TRBJ2-7, with D possibly being TRBD2 (5 bases). CDR3 length equals 13 residues. Trimming stripped 9 bases from V and 2 bases from J, with 14 bases between. Germline V gene data show CDR1 as PRHDT and CDR2 as FYEKMQ (reference sequence). This CDR3 is CASRSAGAYEQYF. The CDR3 nucleotides are TGTGCCAGTAGGAGCGCCGGGGCCTACGAGCAGTACTTC.

Many counts were recorded for this clonotype. The chain recombines TRBV6-6 with TRBJ2-1; tentatively, D is TRBD2 (5 bases). With 2 bases removed from V and 7 bases from J, the gap between germline ends came to 6 bases. Germline loops: CDR1 MNHNY, CDR2 SVGAGI (reference sequence). The CDR3 length is 12 residues. CDR3 nucleotides: TGTGCCAGCAGTTACCGGGGAAATGAGCAGTTCTTC. It yields the protein CASSYRGNEQFF.

The rearrangement joins TRBV2 to TRBJ2-5; no clear D. This CDR3 has 14 amino acids. The germline V gene has CDR1 SNHLY and CDR2 FYNNEI. V lost 6 bases and J 7 bases, leaving 18 bases between the germline ends. CDR3 DNA: TGTGCCAGCAGCCTAAGGATAACAGAGAGGACCCAGTACTTC. Its protein is CASSLRITERTQYF. Supplemented by reference TRBV2 and TRBJ2-5, the full variable domain reads EPEVTQTPSHQVTQMGQEVILRCVPISNHLYFYWYRQILGQKVEFLVSFYNNEISEKSEIFDDQFSVERPDGSNFTLKIRSTKLEDSAMYFCASSLRITERTQYFGPGTRLLVL.

The chain links TRBV2 to TRBJ1-2; TRBD1 aligns across 8 bases. Germline V gene sequence: CDR1 SNHLY, CDR2 FYNNEI. V trimming: 6 bases; J trimming: 4 bases; junction bases outside the gene matches: 4. This CDR3 has 13 residues. The CDR3 DNA reads TGTGCCAGCAGCCAGACAGGGGCCTATGGCTACACCTTC. Encoded protein: CASSQTGAYGYTF.

This clonotype was observed many times. This rearrangement joins TRBV2 to TRBJ2-7; 8 nucleotides align to TRBD2. Per germline, CDR1 SNHLY and CDR2 FYNNEI. CDR3 length: 13 amino acids. V lost 11 bases to trimming and J lost 1 base; unmatched junction nucleotides: 7. The CDR3: CAGRTSGSYEQYF. CDR3 in DNA: TGTGCCGGACGAACTAGCGGATCCTACGAGCAGTACTTC. The variable domain in full, with the rest retrieved from reference TRBV2 and TRBJ2-7, is EPEVTQTPSHQVTQMGQEVILRCVPISNHLYFYWYRQILGQKVEFLVSFYNNEISEKSEIFDDQFSVERPDGSNFTLKIRSTKLEDSAMYFCAGRTSGSYEQYFGPGTRLTVT.

The table lists this clonotype with a few counts. This chain connects TRBV15 to TRBJ1-6; D is possibly TRBD1 (5 bases). Trimming shortened V by 3 bases and J by 3 bases, and 9 bases separated the two germline ends. Germline V CDR1 and CDR2: LNHNV, YYDKDF (reference sequence). The CDR3 loop spans 15 amino acids. CDR3 DNA: TGTGCCACCAGCAGGGACACAAGCTATAATTCACCCCTCCACTTT. It encodes CATSRDTSYNSPLHF. The complete variable domain, with remaining parts taken from reference TRBV15 and TRBJ1-6, reads DAMVIQNPRYQVTQFGKPVTLSCSQTLNHNVMYWYQQKSSQAPKLLFHYYDKDFNNEADTPDNFQSRRPNTSFCFLDIRSPGLGDTAMYLCATSRDTSYNSPLHFGNGTRLTVT.